This TCR beta chain was found in a study of blood T cell repertoires in COVID-19. The wider study: Material from acute and convalescent COVID-19 was sourced from the United States, Italy and Spain. Sample material is recorded as cDNA or gDNA derived from T cells, B-cell-depleted T cells, or PBMCs.

Authors' data handling: Reference gene primer amplification gave nucleated cell count estimates. Sequencing was performed with immunoSEQ multiplex PCR; in TCRdb, only in-frame clones are kept and a portion is missing. The V and J calls and the clone size are those of that table, but D and trimming were determined from the DNA. Of fewer than 65,000 clones listed, around 89% are singletons. CDR3 length: 13 amino acids. The germline gives CDR1 SGHTA, CDR2 FQGNSA. V was trimmed by 2 bases and J by 3 bases, leaving 7 bases between them. The specimen was peripheral blood. The receptor was derived from a woman aged 60-70 years with COVID-19, enrolled during active disease. The rearrangement uses TRBV7-2 and TRBJ1-1; D is undetermined. The CDR3, as DNA: TGTGCCAGCAGCTTACTGAGATACACTGAAGCTTTCTTT. Translated, it gives CASSLLRYTEAFF.